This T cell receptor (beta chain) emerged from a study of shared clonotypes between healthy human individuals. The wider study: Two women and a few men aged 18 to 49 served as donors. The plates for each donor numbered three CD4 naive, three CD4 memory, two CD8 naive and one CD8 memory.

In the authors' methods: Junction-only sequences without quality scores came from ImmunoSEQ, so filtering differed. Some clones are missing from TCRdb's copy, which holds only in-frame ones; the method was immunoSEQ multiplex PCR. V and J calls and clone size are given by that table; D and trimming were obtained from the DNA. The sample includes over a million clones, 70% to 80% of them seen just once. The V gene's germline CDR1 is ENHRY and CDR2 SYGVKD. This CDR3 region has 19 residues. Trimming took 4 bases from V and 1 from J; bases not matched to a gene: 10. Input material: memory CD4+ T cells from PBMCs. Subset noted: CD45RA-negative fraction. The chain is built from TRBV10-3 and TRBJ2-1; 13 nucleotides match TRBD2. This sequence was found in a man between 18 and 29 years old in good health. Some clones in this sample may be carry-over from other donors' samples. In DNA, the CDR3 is TGTGCCATCAGTGGACGAACTAGCGGGAGGGCCCAGTCCTACAATGAGCAGTTCTTC. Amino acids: CAISGRTSGRAQSYNEQFF.